Below, 20 T cell receptor beta chains from the same sample are listed, as sequenced in a study of T cell responses to AZD1222 COVID-19 vaccine. Repertoires were generated with immunoSEQ multiplex PCR, while TCRdb's copy carries only in-frame clones and drops some. The sample lists about 97,000 clones; around nine tenths were seen once. This specimen was peripheral blood, taken on day 0 of AZD1222 vaccination. Receptors originate from an adult in good health.

Only one count was recorded for this clone. The genes are TRBV6-2 or TRBV6-3 and TRBJ2-3, with TRBD2 identical over 13 bases. Losses at the gene ends were 6 bases for V and 4 bases for J; bases not matched to a gene: 4. Germline assignment: CDR1 MNHEY and CDR2 SVGEGT. This CDR3 contains 15 residues. The CDR3 DNA reads as TGTGCCAGCAGCATAGGACTAGCGGGGGCAGATACGCAGTATTTT. This encodes CASSIGLAGADTQYF.

The J gene is TRBJ1-1, the V gene TRBV25-1; D might be TRBD1 (6 bases). Trimming left V 8 bases short and J 2 bases short, with 12 bases between. This CDR3 comprises 13 residues. Germline CDR1 reads MGHDK; CDR2 reads SYGVNS. The CDR3 reads CASGQGSNTEAFF. The CDR3 DNA is TGTGCCAGCGGCCAGGGGTCCAACACTGAAGCTTTCTTT. Looking up the rest from reference TRBV25-1 and TRBJ1-1 gives the full variable domain: EADIYQTPRYLVIGTGKKITLECSQTMGHDKMYWYQQDPGMELHLIHYSYGVNSTEKGDLSSESTVSRIRTEHFPLTLESARPSHTSQYLCASGQGSNTEAFFGQGTRLTVV.

The rearrangement joins TRBV11-3 to TRBJ2-1; D perhaps matches TRBD2 (6 bases). This CDR3 has 14 residues. Deletions cut 1 base from V and 3 bases from J, with 7 bases between. CDR1 is SGHNT and CDR2 is YENEEA in the germline V gene. DNA for the CDR3: TGTGCCAGCAGCTTAGGCGGGAACTACAATGAGCAGTTCTTC. It specifies CASSLGGNYNEQFF.

V usage is TRBV4-2 and J usage is TRBJ2-3, with D possibly matching TRBD2 (6 bases). This CDR3 region has 14 residues. Germline V CDR1 and CDR2: LGHNA, YNFKEQ. Trimming cost V 4 bases and J 4 bases, with 12 bases left between them. Here the CDR3 reads CASSRRASADTQYF. CDR3 nucleotides: TGTGCCAGCAGCCGCCGGGCTAGCGCAGATACGCAGTATTTT.

This clone showed up just once. The chain carries TRBV19 and TRBJ1-5; D not resolved. The germline gives CDR1 LNHDA, CDR2 SQIVND (reference sequence). CDR3 length equals 13 residues. V was clipped by 6 bases and J by 7 bases, with 13 bases between them. The CDR3 DNA reads as TGTGCCAGTAGCGCCGGAGGTGGGCAGCCCCAGCATTTT. Translating gives CASSAGGGQPQHF.

With regard to this clone: This sample includes further DNA sequences coding for the same CDR3. This chain uses TRBV6-1 with TRBJ1-1; D possibly corresponds to TRBD1 (5 bases). Germline loops: CDR1 MNHNS, CDR2 SASEGT. CDR3 size: 13 residues. V was cut by 2 bases and J by 1 base, with 5 bases left in between. For the CDR3, the DNA is TGTGCCAGCAGTGAACAGGGGAACACTGAAGCTTTCTTT. It encodes CASSEQGNTEAFF.

The chain combines TRBV24-1 with TRBJ1-3; D is unresolved. CDR3 length equals 15 residues. The ends were cut back, 5 bases at V and 2 bases at J, with 12 bases in the middle. Germline CDR1 reads KGHDR; CDR2 reads SFDVKD. The CDR3 spells CATSGPPGPGNTIYF. CDR3 in DNA: TGTGCCACCAGTGGCCCCCCTGGACCTGGAAACACCATATATTTT.

On this clone: This sample also contains other DNA sequences that code for the same CDR3. The rearrangement uses TRBV6-5 and TRBJ1-1, with D unresolved. Trimming pared 0 bases from V and 0 bases from J, leaving 2 bases between. The CDR3 totals 13 residues. Looked up from germline, CDR1 is MNHEY and CDR2 is SVGAGI. This CDR3 is CASSYSVNTEAFF. For the CDR3, the DNA is TGTGCCAGCAGTTACTCGGTGAACACTGAAGCTTTCTTT.

The chain employs TRBV5-6 and TRBJ1-1; 7 nucleotides agree with TRBD1. CDR1 and CDR2 from the germline V gene are SGHDT and YYEEEE. V lost 4 bases, J lost 4 bases, and 10 bases stayed unmatched. The CDR3 has 15 amino acids. This CDR3 is CASSDDRAGVTEAFF. CDR3 nucleotide sequence: TGTGCCAGCAGCGACGACAGGGCGGGGGTCACTGAAGCTTTCTTT.

The CDR3 loop is CASSQGTGGSSYEQYF. Here the CDR3 DNA reads TGCGCCAGCAGCCAAGGGACAGGGGGAAGCTCCTACGAGCAGTACTTC. The chain carries TRBV4-1 and TRBJ2-7; 10 bases match TRBD1. With V trimmed by 1 base and J by 0 bases, 3 bases remained unmatched. The germline CDR1 and CDR2 sequences are MGHRA and YSYEKL. The CDR3 covers 16 residues.

This chain links TRBV7-2 with TRBJ1-3; no clear D. Germline V gene lookup returns CDR1 SGHTA and CDR2 FQGNSA. The CDR3 loop spans 16 amino acids. V was pared by 5 bases and J by 0 bases, with 14 bases between. CDR3 bases: TGTGCCAGCAGCCCGAGCCGCCTATACTCTGGAAACACCATATATTTT. Its protein product is CASSPSRLYSGNTIYF.

CDR3 in DNA: TGTGCCACCAGCCCGGAATACAATGAGCAGTTCTTC. It yields the protein CATSPEYNEQFF. The V and J genes are TRBV28 and TRBJ2-1, with unresolved D. This CDR3 has 12 residues. The V gene lost 10 bases and the J gene lost 4 bases, with 11 bases spanning the gap. Germline values: CDR1 MDHEN, CDR2 SYDVKM.

The chain recombines TRBV5-8 with TRBJ2-4, with 8 nucleotides matching TRBD1. The trim removed 4 bases at V and 7 bases at J, leaving 16 bases unmatched. Per germline, CDR1 SGHTS and CDR2 YDEGEE. CDR3 length equals 17 residues. DNA of the CDR3: TGTGCCAGCAGCCCCGGACAGGGAACCTCCCTAAGGAACATTCAGTACTTC. Its translation is CASSPGQGTSLRNIQYF.

This chain connects TRBV7-9 to TRBJ2-2; TRBD2 is a possible D gene (5 bases). The germline gives CDR1 SEHNR, CDR2 FQNEAQ (reference sequence). The CDR3 is 15 amino acids. Trimming stripped 1 base from V and 5 bases from J, with 11 bases between. The CDR3 sequence is CASSLGGSQTGELFF. The CDR3 coding sequence is TGTGCCAGCAGCTTAGGAGGGAGCCAGACCGGGGAGCTGTTTTTT. Variable domain in full (rest from reference TRBV7-9 and TRBJ2-2): DTGVSQNPRHKITKRGQNVTFRCDPISEHNRLYWYRQTLGQGPEFLTYFQNEAQLEKSRLLSDRFSAERPKGSFSTLEIQRTEQGDSAMYLCASSLGGSQTGELFFGEGSRLTVL.

The chain combines TRBV5-5 with TRBJ1-1; D not resolved. Germline CDR1 is SGHKS and CDR2 is YYEKEE (reference sequence). The CDR3 loop spans 14 amino acids. V was cut by 4 bases and J by 3 bases, with 13 bases left in between. CDR3 DNA: TGTGCCAGCAGCCCTGGCCCCTGGGACACTGAAGCTTTCTTT. Protein product: CASSPGPWDTEAFF.

J is TRBJ1-2 and V is TRBV20-1, with D uncertain. V lost 3 bases, J lost 8 bases, and 7 bases lay in between. Per the germline V gene, CDR1 is DFQATT and CDR2 is SNEGSKA (reference sequence). The CDR3 spans 10 residues. In nucleotides, the CDR3 is TGCAGTGCTAGGGACTTCGGCTACACCTTC. Protein sequence: CSARDFGYTF.

The gene calls are TRBV11-2 and TRBJ2-7, with 10 bases matching TRBD1. V dropped 5 bases and J dropped 5; count of bases not matched to a gene: 12. This CDR3 is 16 amino acids long. The V gene's germline CDR1 is SGHAT and CDR2 FQNNGV. The chain's CDR3 is CASSPRHGTGAHEQYF. The CDR3 bases are TGTGCCAGCAGCCCACGGCACGGGACAGGGGCCCACGAGCAGTACTTC.

The J gene is TRBJ2-2, the V gene TRBV10-3; the match to TRBD1 covers 10 bases. Trimming at V came to 2 bases and at J to 6 bases, leaving 3 bases not matched to a gene. Germline assignment: CDR1 ENHRY and CDR2 SYGVKD. This CDR3 contains 15 residues. The DNA of the CDR3 is TGTGCCATCAGTGAGGGCGGACAGGGGGCCGGGGAGCTGTTTTTT. It yields the protein CAISEGGQGAGELFF.

V usage is TRBV3-1 (or the pseudogene TRBV3-2) and J usage is TRBJ1-3; no firm D call. V was shortened by 2 bases and J by 9 bases, with 5 bases between the two germline ends. This CDR3 is built from 11 residues. Looked up from germline, CDR1 is LGHDT and CDR2 is YNNKEL (reference sequence). CDR3 loop: CASSQPGTIYF. The DNA for the CDR3 is TGTGCCAGCAGCCAACCCGGCACCATATATTTT.

The rearrangement uses TRBV5-1 and TRBJ1-6; 9 bases match TRBD1. Germline V CDR1 and CDR2: SGHRS, YFSETQ. The CDR3 extends over 17 amino acids. Trimming at V came to 4 bases and at J to 5 bases, leaving 10 bases not matched to a gene. The CDR3 reads CASSGRPGQGNNSPLHF. DNA for the CDR3: TGCGCCAGCAGCGGAAGACCGGGACAGGGCAATAATTCACCCCTCCACTTT.